This TCR beta chain is drawn from a study of Graves' ophthalmopathy and Graves' hyperthyroidism. Across the study: Untreated patients at initial diagnosis provided peripheral blood. Whole-study results and caveats: Among thyroid clonotypes expanded above 0.001 frequency, most also appeared in blood. Distinction of ophthalmopathy from stable hyperthyroidism by a 13-signature model reached about 87% sensitivity and 70% to 83% specificity.

For repertoire sequencing, the TCR beta CDR3 regions were amplified from RNA transcripts. HTBI-primed RT-PCR formed the first round, and a multiplex PCR formed the second. TCRdb reprocessed the multiplex PCR reads via MiXCR and lists one record per CDR3 protein. The sample has just over 600,000 distinct CDR3 sequences, 22% seen once; the top ten hold approximately 6.9%. This clonotype was recorded many times. Its cognate antigen is unknown. CDR3 size: 14 residues. The germline V gene has CDR1 MNHNS and CDR2 SASEGT. V lost 6 bases and J lost 4, with 15 bases in between. The origin of this receptor is a woman aged 18-29 years with stable Graves' hyperthyroidism. Some clones in this sample may be carry-over from other donors' samples. Sequenced input: peripheral blood. The chain is built from TRBV6-1 and TRBJ1-1, with a weak D call TRBD1 (6 bases). CDR3 nucleotides: TGTGCCAGCAGCGACGAACAGGGTATCACTGAAGCTTTCTTT. It encodes CASSDEQGITEAFF.